This TCR beta chain is drawn from a study of OX40 agonist ivuxolimab in advanced cancers. With respect to the entire study: The costimulatory receptor OX40 (CD134) was targeted by ivuxolimab, a fully human IgG2 agonistic monoclonal antibody. Intravenous ivuxolimab was administered to patients every 2 weeks at six dose levels: 0.01, 0.1, 0.3, 1.5, 3 and 10 mg/kg. Of the 50 or so patients in dose escalation, about 20 had hepatocellular carcinoma, about 15 had melanoma, 9 had renal cell carcinoma and 9 had head and neck cancer. The dose-escalation cohort was roughly 83% male with a mean age of around 64 years, ranging from roughly 23 to 79. Patients were allowed to have had prior anti-PD-1, anti-PD-L1 or anti-CTLA-4 therapy, and approximately 43% of the dose-escalation patients had previously received checkpoint inhibitors. Three dose-escalation patients achieved partial responses, one with hepatocellular carcinoma and two with cutaneous melanoma. Peripheral TCRbeta sequencing was intended to test whether TCR sequence diversity was altered and clonal T-cell expansion was caused by ivuxolimab. The monotherapy dose-escalation portion (N ≈ 50 patients) of the phase I ivuxolimab trial is reported in the paper. Broader findings and caveats from the paper: In the 0.1-3.0 mg/kg groups, partial responders were among the patients with the lowest normalized peripheral clonal expansion, particularly in CD8+ T cells. Low levels of normalized T-cell clonal expansion were also shown by some nonresponding patients. At doses from 0.1 to 3.0 mg/kg, clonal expansion was seen in both CD4+ and CD8+ blood T cells between baseline and week 6. Antigen specificity was not determined for the clonally expanded peripheral T cells. After ivuxolimab, more expanded clones were found on average in CD8+ T cells than in CD4+ T cells.

Genomic DNA was extracted from sorted cells for sequencing of the TCRbeta CDR3 region. TCRbeta CDR3 regions were sequenced using the immunoSEQ Assay. TCRdb took this table from immuneACCESS and kept in-frame rearrangements with V and J called. Such tables lack part of the clones; where checked against another copy, unresolved V genes explain under half of the gap, and the rest is unexplained. The sample contains 60,000 to 85,000 clones, roughly 91% of them found a single time. The ten biggest clones cover approximately 2.3% of the sample. A note on this clone: This clone's antigen is unknown. Base qualities were left out, and no much larger clone turns up one base away.

From the cysteine up to the phenylalanine, the CDR3 has a length of 15 residues. Left in the record is the CDR3 DNA by itself, 45 bases read in frame from the first base. CDR1 SGHTA and CDR2 FQGNSA were looked up in the germline V gene. V loses 1 base, J loses 0 bases, and the germline ends lie 7 bases apart. Patients with autoimmune disease history or receiving systemic immunosuppression were excluded from the trial. Peripheral blood for TCR sequencing was drawn from every dose cohort at baseline, at cycle 4 day 1 and at cycle 7 day 1. Samples came from an open-label, multicenter, first-in-human phase I dose-escalation trial of ivuxolimab. Adults with locally advanced or metastatic head and neck squamous cell, hepatocellular, melanoma or renal cell carcinoma were enrolled in the trial. Before TCR sequencing, CD4+ and CD8+ T cells were separately sorted from peripheral blood.

The rearranged segments are TRBV7-2 and TRBJ1-5; the D gene lacks a confident call. The clonotype was recovered from an adult with an advanced solid tumor such as melanoma, head and neck, liver or kidney cancer. The specimen comprised CD4+ or CD8+ T cells sorted from blood, sampled in a trial of the OX40 agonist ivuxolimab. The CDR3 protein sequence reads: CASSLGPPSNQPQHF. The nucleotide sequence reads TGTGCCAGCAGCTTAGGACCCCCTAGCAATCAGCCCCAGCATTTT.